These T cell receptor beta chains were read from a single sample in a study of T cell responses to AZD1222 COVID-19 vaccine. Some clones are missing from TCRdb's copy, which holds only in-frame ones; the method was immunoSEQ multiplex PCR. The sample lists about 100,000 clones, 87% seen once, with about 3.3% in the top ten. The sequences come from peripheral blood, collected on day 0 of AZD1222 vaccination. The origin of the receptors is an adult in good health. The CDR3 runs from the conserved cysteine through the conserved F or W. A D gene is named only where the DNA matches it firmly. A clone size is listed for some rows: how often the clone was seen (once, few, many), or a class if it is expanded.

clone_size	v_call	cdr3_length	d_call	j_call	cdr3_nt	cdr3_aa
.	TRBV9	15	.	TRBJ2-3	TGTGCCAGCAGCGTTGGAGACTTGAAACCAGATACGCAGTATTTT	CASSVGDLKPDTQYF
.	TRBV11-2	15	TRBD1	TRBJ2-5	TGTGCCAGCAGCGCCAACAGGGGATCCGGGGAGACCCAGTACTTC	CASSANRGSGETQYF
.	TRBV20-1	13	.	TRBJ1-1	TGCAGTGCTAGTGTGCCATTGCACACTGAAGCTTTCTTT	CSASVPLHTEAFF
few	TRBV19	15	.	TRBJ2-2	TGTGCCAGTAGGGTCGGCAGGGGGAACACCGGGGAGCTGTTTTTT	CASRVGRGNTGELFF
.	TRBV15	21	TRBD1	TRBJ2-6	TGTGCCACCAGCACCCTTTCGTTCAAGACAGGGGGACACTCTGGGGCCAACGTCCTGACTTTC	CATSTLSFKTGGHSGANVLTF
.	TRBV7-9	17	.	TRBJ2-3	TGTGCCAGCAGCTTAACCGGGTGGGGTATTTCCACAGATACGCAGTATTTT	CASSLTGWGISTDTQYF
.	TRBV9	18	.	TRBJ2-1	TGTGCCAGCAGCGTAGGTCTCCTAGCAGGTCGGGGCAACAATGAGCAGTTCTTC	CASSVGLLAGRGNNEQFF
.	TRBV5-1	17	.	TRBJ1-6	TGCGCCAGCAGCCCGGGCGACTCGGGCTCCTATAATTCACCCCTCCACTTT	CASSPGDSGSYNSPLHF
once	TRBV6-2/TRBV6-3	15	TRBD1	TRBJ2-1	TGTGCCAGCAGTTACACCTTGGACAGGGTCGATGAGCAGTTCTTC	CASSYTLDRVDEQFF
few	TRBV9	14	.	TRBJ2-7	TGTGCCAGCAGCCCCCGCTTCGAGTCCTACGAGCAGTACTTC	CASSPRFESYEQYF
.	TRBV6-4	17	TRBD2	TRBJ2-1	TGTGCCAGCAGTGACGTCGGGCGGGGGGGCTCCTACAATGAGCAGTTCTTC	CASSDVGRGGSYNEQFF
.	TRBV18	15	.	TRBJ2-7	TGTGCCAGCTCCCCCCTGGCTGGGGGCATATACGAGCAGTACTTC	CASSPLAGGIYEQYF
.	TRBV13	12	.	TRBJ2-3	TGTGCCAGCAGCTCTTCCGAGGGTACGCAGTATTTT	CASSSSEGTQYF
.	TRBV5-1	14	.	TRBJ1-1	TGCGCCAGCAGCTTGGCCGGGCGGCCCACTGAAGCTTTCTTT	CASSLAGRPTEAFF
.	TRBV28	15	TRBD1	TRBJ2-7	TGTGCCAGCAGTTCACAGGGGGCACGCTCCTACGAGCAGTACTTC	CASSSQGARSYEQYF
.	TRBV28	18	.	TRBJ2-2	TGTGCCAGCAGGGGTACTCGGGGGGCCTCTTTGAGTACCGGGGAGCTGTTTTTT	CASRGTRGASLSTGELFF
.	TRBV29-1	13	.	TRBJ2-7	TGCAGCGTCGTTAGGACAAGCGACTACGAGCAGTACTTC	CSVVRTSDYEQYF
.	TRBV10-3	14	.	TRBJ1-1	TGTGCCATCAGGGAAGACAGGTCGGCCACTGAAGCTTTCTTT	CAIREDRSATEAFF
few	TRBV28	16	TRBD1	TRBJ1-4	TGTGCCAGCAGTTTGTGGACAGGGGAACTTGTTGGAAAACTGTTTTTT	CASSLWTGELVGKLFF
.	TRBV5-8	12	.	TRBJ1-2	TGTGCCAGCAGCCAGGAATTTTCCGGGGCCCCATTC	CASSQEFSGAPF